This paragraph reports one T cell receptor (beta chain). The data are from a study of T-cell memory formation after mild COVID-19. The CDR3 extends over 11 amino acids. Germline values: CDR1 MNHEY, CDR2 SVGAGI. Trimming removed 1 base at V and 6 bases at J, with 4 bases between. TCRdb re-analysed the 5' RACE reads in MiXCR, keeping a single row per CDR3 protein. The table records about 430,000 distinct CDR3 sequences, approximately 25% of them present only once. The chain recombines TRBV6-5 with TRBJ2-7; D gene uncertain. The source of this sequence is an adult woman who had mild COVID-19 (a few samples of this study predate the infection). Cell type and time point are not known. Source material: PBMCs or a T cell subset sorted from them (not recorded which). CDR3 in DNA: TGTGCCAGCAGTTACTTCAGCGAGCAGTACTTC. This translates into CASSYFSEQYF.